A selection of T cell receptor beta chains follows, all from one sample in a study of beta chain features in type 1 diabetes. The protocol was immunoSEQ multiplex PCR, while the TCRdb copy is restricted to in-frame clones and leaves out a portion. This sample has about 260,000 clones, with around 68% found just once. Material: naive CD4+ T cells from blood. These receptors all come from a man aged 30 to 45 in good health. Both conserved end residues are part of each CDR3. A D gene is named only where the DNA matches it firmly. Clone sizes are given selectively: once, few, many, or a class where the clone is expanded.

DNA: TGTGCCTGGAGTGTACCAGGTGGCAAAAACATTCAGTACTTC
CDR3: CAWSVPGGKNIQYF
D: .
V: TRBV30
size: .
J: TRBJ2-4

DNA: TGTGCCTGGAGGGGGGACAGAACGAACACTGAAGCTTTCTTT
CDR3: CAWRGDRTNTEAFF
D: TRBD1
V: TRBV30
size: .
J: TRBJ1-1

DNA: TGTGCCAGCAGTTCTTTAGCGGGAGGGCTCCACGAGCAGTACTTC
CDR3: CASSSLAGGLHEQYF
D: TRBD2
V: TRBV28
size: .
J: TRBJ2-7

DNA: TGTGCCAGCGTCAGCGTCAATGAGCAGTTCTTC
CDR3: CASVSVNEQFF
D: .
V: TRBV2
size: .
J: TRBJ2-1

DNA: TGTGCCAGCAGTGAATCGGGTAGGGGACTGCAGTACTTC
CDR3: CASSESGRGLQYF
D: .
V: TRBV2
size: .
J: TRBJ2-7

DNA: TGTGCCATCAGGGCGTCGGCAGACGATGGCTACACCTTC
CDR3: CAIRASADDGYTF
D: .
V: TRBV10-3
size: few
J: TRBJ1-2

DNA: TGTGCCTGGAGTAGTGGACAAACTTCCTTCGATGGCTACACCTTC
CDR3: CAWSSGQTSFDGYTF
D: .
V: TRBV30
size: .
J: TRBJ1-2

DNA: TGCGCCAGCAGCCTGGGGGACACCCCGGGGGATGAGCAGTTCTTC
CDR3: CASSLGDTPGDEQFF
D: .
V: TRBV5-1
size: .
J: TRBJ2-1

DNA: TGTGCCAGCAGCTTGGACAGGAACACTGAAGCTTTCTTT
CDR3: CASSLDRNTEAFF
D: .
V: TRBV5-4
size: .
J: TRBJ1-1

DNA: TGTGCCAGCAGTTACTCATTGACTGGTTCCTACGAGCAGTACTTC
CDR3: CASSYSLTGSYEQYF
D: .
V: TRBV6-5
size: .
J: TRBJ2-7

DNA: TGCAGCGCCATACGACTAGCGGGAGGGGGGAATGAGCAGTTCTTC
CDR3: CSAIRLAGGGNEQFF
D: TRBD2
V: TRBV29-1
size: .
J: TRBJ2-1

DNA: TGTGCCTGGAGTGGGGCAGGGGTTGGGGATACGCAGTATTTT
CDR3: CAWSGAGVGDTQYF
D: .
V: TRBV30
size: .
J: TRBJ2-3

DNA: TGCAGTGCTAGATCGGTTAACGAGCAGTACTTC
CDR3: CSARSVNEQYF
D: .
V: TRBV20-1
size: .
J: TRBJ2-7

DNA: TGCAGTGCTGCTAATAAAGGCGAGCAGTACTTC
CDR3: CSAANKGEQYF
D: .
V: TRBV20-1
size: .
J: TRBJ2-7

DNA: TGCGCCAGCAGCTTGTCAGGGGGCTACGAGCAGTACTTC
CDR3: CASSLSGGYEQYF
D: TRBD1
V: TRBV5-1
size: .
J: TRBJ2-7

DNA: TGTGCCAGCAGTGTCCAGTACAATGAGCAGTTCTTC
CDR3: CASSVQYNEQFF
D: .
V: TRBV28
size: .
J: TRBJ2-1

DNA: TGTGCCAGCAGTTTTGGACTAGCGGGCTCCTACAATGAGCAGTTCTTC
CDR3: CASSFGLAGSYNEQFF
D: TRBD2
V: TRBV6-5
size: .
J: TRBJ2-1

DNA: TGTGCAAGCCTCCAACAGAACACTGAAGCTTTCTTT
CDR3: CASLQQNTEAFF
D: .
V: TRBV5-6
size: once
J: TRBJ1-1

DNA: TGTGCCAGCAGCGCCCAGGGGCGTACGCCAGGGGAGACCCAGTACTTC
CDR3: CASSAQGRTPGETQYF
D: .
V: TRBV9
size: .
J: TRBJ2-5

DNA: TGTGCCAGCAGTGAAGAGAATACAGGGACCGGGGAGCTGTTTTTT
CDR3: CASSEENTGTGELFF
D: .
V: TRBV2
size: .
J: TRBJ2-2

DNA: TGCAGCGTTGAATACCCCGGACTGGGAAGAGAGACCCAGTACTTC
CDR3: CSVEYPGLGRETQYF
D: .
V: TRBV29-1
size: few
J: TRBJ2-5

DNA: TGTGCCAGCACCTCGGGACTAGCGGACACAGATACGCAGTATTTT
CDR3: CASTSGLADTDTQYF
D: TRBD2
V: TRBV7-9
size: .
J: TRBJ2-3

DNA: TGCGCCAGCAGCTTCACAGTCCCTGTGGCCCAGCATTTT
CDR3: CASSFTVPVAQHF
D: .
V: TRBV5-1
size: .
J: TRBJ1-5

DNA: TGTGCCAGCAGCCGCGAGCGAGAGCGTGAGCAGTTCTTC
CDR3: CASSREREREQFF
D: .
V: TRBV7-8
size: .
J: TRBJ2-1

DNA: TGTGCCTGGGGGACAGGGTCGGACATTCAGTACTTC
CDR3: CAWGTGSDIQYF
D: TRBD1
V: TRBV30
size: .
J: TRBJ2-4

DNA: TGTGCCAGCATCTTAGTTTTTAAGGCCACTCCGGTTGGGTTGAACATTCAGTACTTC
CDR3: CASILVFKATPVGLNIQYF
D: .
V: TRBV7-2
size: .
J: TRBJ2-4

DNA: TGCGCCAGCAGCCAACCAGGGTTCCCTGAAGCTTTCTTT
CDR3: CASSQPGFPEAFF
D: .
V: TRBV4-1
size: .
J: TRBJ1-1

DNA: TGTGCCAGCAGCAACAGGGTTAGTTCGGAGACCCAGTACTTC
CDR3: CASSNRVSSETQYF
D: .
V: TRBV21-1
size: .
J: TRBJ2-5

DNA: TGTGCTTTCGACAGGGGGCCAATTTACGAGCAGTACTTC
CDR3: CAFDRGPIYEQYF
D: TRBD1
V: TRBV30
size: .
J: TRBJ2-7

DNA: TGTGCCTGGAGTTCAGGGGCCCCAGATACGCAGTATTTT
CDR3: CAWSSGAPDTQYF
D: .
V: TRBV30
size: .
J: TRBJ2-3

DNA: TGCAGCGTTGCAGGGGGCTTTGGAAAAGAGACCCAGTACTTC
CDR3: CSVAGGFGKETQYF
D: TRBD1
V: TRBV29-1
size: .
J: TRBJ2-5

DNA: TGCGCCAGCAGCTTGGCCGAAGCGCGGGGCAATGAGCAGTTCTTC
CDR3: CASSLAEARGNEQFF
D: .
V: TRBV5-1
size: .
J: TRBJ2-1

DNA: TGTGCCAGCAGACAGGGAGGGAATCAGCCCCAGCATTTT
CDR3: CASRQGGNQPQHF
D: .
V: TRBV6-1
size: once
J: TRBJ1-5

DNA: TGTGCCAGCAGTTCATTCAGGGGATTCCAAGAGACCCAGTACTTC
CDR3: CASSSFRGFQETQYF
D: .
V: TRBV11-2
size: .
J: TRBJ2-5

DNA: TGTGCCAGCATACCGGGACCGAAGTATGGCTACACCTTC
CDR3: CASIPGPKYGYTF
D: .
V: TRBV7-9
size: .
J: TRBJ1-2

DNA: TGTGCCAGCAGCTTAGTAGGACTAGCCCTCGGGTTAAATGAGCAGTTCTTC
CDR3: CASSLVGLALGLNEQFF
D: TRBD2
V: TRBV7-2
size: .
J: TRBJ2-1

DNA: TGTGCCAGCAGTTACTTAGACAGGGGGCAAGAGACCCAGTACTTC
CDR3: CASSYLDRGQETQYF
D: TRBD1
V: TRBV6-6
size: .
J: TRBJ2-5

DNA: TGCAGCGTCCTAGCGGGAGGGCAAGAGACCCAGTACTTC
CDR3: CSVLAGGQETQYF
D: TRBD2
V: TRBV29-1
size: .
J: TRBJ2-5

DNA: TGTGCCATCGGGGGAAACACCATATATTTT
CDR3: CAIGGNTIYF
D: .
V: TRBV10-3
size: few
J: TRBJ1-3

DNA: TGTGCCAGTTACAGGGGAGGCTATGGCTACACCTTC
CDR3: CASYRGGYGYTF
D: TRBD1
V: TRBV6-5
size: .
J: TRBJ1-2

DNA: TGCAGCGTCAGCCAGGGGGCGAACACTGAAGCTTTCTTT
CDR3: CSVSQGANTEAFF
D: TRBD1
V: TRBV29-1
size: .
J: TRBJ1-1

DNA: TGTGCCAGCAGTTTACTCTACGAGCAGTACTTC
CDR3: CASSLLYEQYF
D: .
V: TRBV27
size: .
J: TRBJ2-7

DNA: TGTGCCAGCAGCCCGGGACTACAAAGCACAGATACGCAGTATTTT
CDR3: CASSPGLQSTDTQYF
D: TRBD2
V: TRBV7-2
size: .
J: TRBJ2-3

DNA: TGTGCCAGCAGCTTCGCCGCTAGCGTAGCCAAAAACATTCAGTACTTC
CDR3: CASSFAASVAKNIQYF
D: .
V: TRBV11-2
size: .
J: TRBJ2-4

DNA: TGTGCCAGCAGAACCCTAGCGGGTAATGAGCAGTTCTTC
CDR3: CASRTLAGNEQFF
D: TRBD2
V: TRBV4-2
size: .
J: TRBJ2-1

DNA: TGTGCCAGCAGTTACTTAACACTAGGTAGCTCCTACGAGCAGTACTTC
CDR3: CASSYLTLGSSYEQYF
D: .
V: TRBV6-6
size: .
J: TRBJ2-7

DNA: TGTGCCAGCAGCTTAGCTGCTAGCGGGCGGGCGAACACCGGGGAGCTGTTTTTT
CDR3: CASSLAASGRANTGELFF
D: TRBD2
V: TRBV7-6
size: .
J: TRBJ2-2

DNA: TGTGCCAGCAGCTGGACTAGCCAGGTGGGGAATGAGCAGTTCTTC
CDR3: CASSWTSQVGNEQFF
D: TRBD2
V: TRBV5-4
size: few
J: TRBJ2-1

DNA: TGTGCCAGCAGACCTATCACAGGGGTCCAAGAGACCCAGTACTTC
CDR3: CASRPITGVQETQYF
D: TRBD1
V: TRBV27
size: .
J: TRBJ2-5

DNA: TGTGCCTGGACTCGACAGGGCCCGTCCTATGGCTACACCTTC
CDR3: CAWTRQGPSYGYTF
D: TRBD1
V: TRBV30
size: .
J: TRBJ1-2

DNA: TGTGCCAGCAGTTTGCATCGGGCAGCCATCGAGCAGTACTTC
CDR3: CASSLHRAAIEQYF
D: .
V: TRBV28
size: .
J: TRBJ2-7

DNA: TGTGCCTGGAGTCCGTCAGCCGTAGTGGCTTTCTTT
CDR3: CAWSPSAVVAFF
D: .
V: TRBV30
size: few
J: TRBJ1-1

DNA: TGTGCCAGCCGGGCCCAGGGAGCAGGAAGCGAGCAGTACTTC
CDR3: CASRAQGAGSEQYF
D: .
V: TRBV25-1
size: .
J: TRBJ2-7

DNA: TGTGCCTGGAGACAGGGGCGGACCGGGGAGCTGTTTTTT
CDR3: CAWRQGRTGELFF
D: TRBD1
V: TRBV30
size: .
J: TRBJ2-2

DNA: TGCGCCAGCAGCGAGCGGGATGGCAGCCGCTCCTACAATGAGCAGTTCTTC
CDR3: CASSERDGSRSYNEQFF
D: TRBD2
V: TRBV5-1
size: .
J: TRBJ2-1

DNA: TGTGCCAGCAGCGTAGACGGGACTAGTTTTTACGAGCAGTACTTC
CDR3: CASSVDGTSFYEQYF
D: TRBD2
V: TRBV9
size: .
J: TRBJ2-7

DNA: TGTGCCAGCAGGTCCCCCGGACAGACCCCCTACGAGCAGTACTTC
CDR3: CASRSPGQTPYEQYF
D: .
V: TRBV6-5
size: .
J: TRBJ2-7